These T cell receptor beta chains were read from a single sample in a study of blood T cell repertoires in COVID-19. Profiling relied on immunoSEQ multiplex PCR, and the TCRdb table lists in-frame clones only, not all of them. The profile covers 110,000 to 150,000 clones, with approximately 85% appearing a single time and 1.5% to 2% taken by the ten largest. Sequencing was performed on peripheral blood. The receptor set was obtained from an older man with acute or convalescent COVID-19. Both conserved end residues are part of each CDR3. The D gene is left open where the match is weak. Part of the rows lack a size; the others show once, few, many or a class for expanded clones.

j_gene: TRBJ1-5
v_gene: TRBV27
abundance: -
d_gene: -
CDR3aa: CASPPWRQRRPQHF
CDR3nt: TGTGCCAGCCCCCCTTGGCGACAGCGACGGCCCCAGCATTTT

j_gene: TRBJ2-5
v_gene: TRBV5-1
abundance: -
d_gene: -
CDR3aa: CASSFTGGETQYF
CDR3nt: TGCGCCAGCAGCTTTACGGGCGGGGAGACCCAGTACTTC

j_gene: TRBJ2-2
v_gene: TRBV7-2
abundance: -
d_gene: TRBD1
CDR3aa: CASSDGQVLSTGELFF
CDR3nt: TGTGCCAGCAGCGACGGACAGGTTTTGAGCACCGGGGAGCTGTTTTTT

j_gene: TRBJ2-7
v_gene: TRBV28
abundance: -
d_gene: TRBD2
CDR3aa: CASSSHSGGSSYEQYF
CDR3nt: TGTGCCAGCAGTTCTCATAGCGGGGGGAGCTCCTACGAGCAGTACTTC

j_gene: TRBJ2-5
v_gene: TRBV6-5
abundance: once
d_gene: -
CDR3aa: CASRRSQPSGETQYF
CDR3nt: TGTGCCAGCAGACGCTCACAGCCGTCTGGGGAGACCCAGTACTTC

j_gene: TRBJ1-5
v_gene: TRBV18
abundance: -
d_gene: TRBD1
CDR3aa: CASSHTGVGDQPQHF
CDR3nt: TGTGCCAGCTCACACACAGGGGTAGGGGATCAGCCCCAGCATTTT

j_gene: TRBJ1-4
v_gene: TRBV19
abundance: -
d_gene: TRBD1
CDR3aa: CASSIQGAQGQLFF
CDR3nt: TGTGCCAGTAGTATCCAGGGGGCTCAGGGTCAACTGTTTTTT

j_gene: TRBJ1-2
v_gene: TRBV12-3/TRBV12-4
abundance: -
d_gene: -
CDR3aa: CASSLTGREGYTF
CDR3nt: TGTGCCAGCAGTCTGACAGGCCGGGAAGGCTACACCTTC

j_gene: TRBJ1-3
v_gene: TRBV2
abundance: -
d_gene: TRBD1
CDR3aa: CASGTQGAGNTIYF
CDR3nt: TGTGCCAGCGGCACACAGGGGGCTGGAAACACCATATATTTT

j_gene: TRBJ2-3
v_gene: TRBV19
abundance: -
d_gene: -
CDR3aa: CASSIDLVSTDTQYF
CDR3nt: TGTGCCAGTAGTATAGACCTAGTGTCCACAGATACGCAGTATTTT

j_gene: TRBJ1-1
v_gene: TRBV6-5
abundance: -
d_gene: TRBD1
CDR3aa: CASSRDGQGSAEAFF
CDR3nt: TGTGCCAGCAGCCGTGATGGACAGGGAAGCGCTGAAGCTTTCTTT

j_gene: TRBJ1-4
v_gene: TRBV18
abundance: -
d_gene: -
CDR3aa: CASSPQGTSTNEKLFF
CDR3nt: TGTGCCAGCTCACCACAGGGGACATCAACTAATGAAAAACTGTTTTTT

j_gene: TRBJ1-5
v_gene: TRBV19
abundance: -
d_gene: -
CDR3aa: CASSNIPGKGNQPQHF
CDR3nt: TGTGCCAGTAGTAACATACCAGGGAAGGGCAATCAGCCCCAGCATTTT

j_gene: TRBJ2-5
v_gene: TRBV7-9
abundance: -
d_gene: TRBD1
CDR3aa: CASSSQGARETQYF
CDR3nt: TGTGCCAGCAGTTCACAGGGGGCGAGGGAGACCCAGTACTTC

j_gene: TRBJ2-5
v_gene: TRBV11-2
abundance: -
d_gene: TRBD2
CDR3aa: CASSPLAGGLGETQYF
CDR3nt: TGTGCCAGCAGCCCATTGGCGGGGGGGCTTGGTGAGACCCAGTACTTC

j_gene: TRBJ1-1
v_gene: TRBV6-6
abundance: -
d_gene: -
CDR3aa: CASSYTVQGRSEAFF
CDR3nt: TGTGCCAGCAGTTACACGGTACAGGGTAGGTCTGAAGCTTTCTTT

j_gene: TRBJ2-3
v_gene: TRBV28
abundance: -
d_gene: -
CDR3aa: CASSLWGTPSTDTQYF
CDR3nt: TGTGCCAGCAGTTTATGGGGCACACCTAGCACAGATACGCAGTATTTT

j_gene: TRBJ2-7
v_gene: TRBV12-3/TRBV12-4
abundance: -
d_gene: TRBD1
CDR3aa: CASSFGQAYEQYF
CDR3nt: TGTGCCAGCAGTTTCGGACAGGCCTACGAGCAGTACTTC

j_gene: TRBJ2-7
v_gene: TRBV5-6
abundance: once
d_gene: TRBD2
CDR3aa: CASSLTSAGAYEQYF
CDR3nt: TGTGCCAGCAGCTTGACCTCAGCGGGAGCCTACGAGCAGTACTTC

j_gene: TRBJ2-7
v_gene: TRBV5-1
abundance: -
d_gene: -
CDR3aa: CASTLLEGVGEQYF
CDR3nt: TGCGCCAGCACCCTCCTCGAGGGGGTGGGCGAGCAGTACTTC

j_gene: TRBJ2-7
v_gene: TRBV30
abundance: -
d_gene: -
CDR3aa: CAVVPSRRPSYSF
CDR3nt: TGTGCAGTGGTCCCTAGTAGACGCCCCTCATATTCCTTC

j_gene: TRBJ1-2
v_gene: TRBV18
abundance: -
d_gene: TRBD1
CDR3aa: CASSLGQDHTF
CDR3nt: TGTGCCAGCTCACTGGGACAGGACCACACCTTC

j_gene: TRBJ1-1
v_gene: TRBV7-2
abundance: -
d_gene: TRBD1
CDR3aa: CASSQAGTGGNTEAFF
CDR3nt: TGTGCCAGCAGCCAGGCCGGGACAGGGGGGAACACTGAAGCTTTCTTT

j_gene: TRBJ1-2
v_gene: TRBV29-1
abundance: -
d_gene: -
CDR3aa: CSVPGGWDYGYTF
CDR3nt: TGCAGCGTTCCGGGGGGATGGGACTATGGCTACACCTTC

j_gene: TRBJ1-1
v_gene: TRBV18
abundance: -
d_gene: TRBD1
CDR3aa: CASSSGQGRTEAFF
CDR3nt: TGTGCCAGCTCGTCGGGACAGGGTAGAACTGAAGCTTTCTTT

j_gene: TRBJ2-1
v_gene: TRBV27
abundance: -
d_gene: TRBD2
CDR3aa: CASSLYFWSGRGSREQFF
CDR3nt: TGTGCCAGCAGTTTATATTTCTGGAGCGGGAGAGGGTCGCGAGAGCAGTTCTTC

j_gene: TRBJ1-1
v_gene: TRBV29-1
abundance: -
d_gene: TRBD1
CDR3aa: CSVDGPQGGTEAFF
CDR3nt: TGCAGCGTTGATGGGCCACAGGGGGGGACTGAAGCTTTCTTT

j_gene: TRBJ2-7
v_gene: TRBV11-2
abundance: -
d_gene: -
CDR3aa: CASSLVQSDEQYF
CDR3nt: TGTGCCAGCAGCTTAGTACAAAGCGACGAGCAGTACTTC

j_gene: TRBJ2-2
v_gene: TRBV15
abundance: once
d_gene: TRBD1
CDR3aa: CATSRGGGQGTGELFF
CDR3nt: TGTGCCACCAGCAGAGGAGGGGGCCAGGGCACCGGGGAGCTGTTTTTT

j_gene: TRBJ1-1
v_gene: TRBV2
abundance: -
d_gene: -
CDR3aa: CASSGQLMNTEAFF
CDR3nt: TGTGCCAGCAGTGGACAGCTGATGAACACTGAAGCTTTCTTT

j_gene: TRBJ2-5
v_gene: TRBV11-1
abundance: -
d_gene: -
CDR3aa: CASSLLSETQYF
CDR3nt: TGTGCCAGCAGCTTACTCTCCGAGACCCAGTACTTC

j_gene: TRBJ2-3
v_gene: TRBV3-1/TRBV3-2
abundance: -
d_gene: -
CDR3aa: CASSPRGSSTDTQYF
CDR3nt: TGTGCCAGCAGCCCCCGCGGATCTAGCACAGATACGCAGTATTTT

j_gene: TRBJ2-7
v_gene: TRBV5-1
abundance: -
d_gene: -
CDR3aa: CASSHRPGADEQYF
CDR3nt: TGCGCCAGCAGCCATAGACCAGGGGCAGACGAGCAGTACTTC

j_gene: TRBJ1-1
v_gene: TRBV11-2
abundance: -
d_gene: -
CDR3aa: CASSLARSGPNTEAFF
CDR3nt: TGTGCCAGCAGCTTAGCGAGATCAGGGCCGAACACTGAAGCTTTCTTT

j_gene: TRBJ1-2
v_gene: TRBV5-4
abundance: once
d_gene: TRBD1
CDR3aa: CASSLALGQGSAGYTF
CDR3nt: TGTGCCAGCAGCTTGGCACTTGGACAGGGCTCGGCTGGCTACACCTTC

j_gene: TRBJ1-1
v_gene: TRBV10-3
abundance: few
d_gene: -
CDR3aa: CAISESHSQNTEAFF
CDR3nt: TGTGCCATCAGTGAGTCGCACAGCCAGAACACTGAAGCTTTCTTT

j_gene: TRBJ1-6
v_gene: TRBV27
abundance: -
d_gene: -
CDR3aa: CASSLPGNSPLHF
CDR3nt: TGTGCCAGCAGTTTGCCGGGGAATTCACCCCTCCACTTT

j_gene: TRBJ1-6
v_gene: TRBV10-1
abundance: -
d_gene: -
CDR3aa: CRVGGGVDSPLHF
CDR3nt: TGCAGAGTGGGGGGAGGGGTGGATTCACCCCTCCACTTT

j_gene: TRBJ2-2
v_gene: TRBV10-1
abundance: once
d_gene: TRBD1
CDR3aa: CASSDGTANTGELFF
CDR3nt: TGCGCCAGCAGTGACGGGACAGCGAACACCGGGGAGCTGTTTTTT

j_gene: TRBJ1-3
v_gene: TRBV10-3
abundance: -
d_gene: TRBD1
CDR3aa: CASGQGAGNTIYF
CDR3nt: TGTGCCTCCGGACAGGGGGCTGGAAACACCATATATTTT

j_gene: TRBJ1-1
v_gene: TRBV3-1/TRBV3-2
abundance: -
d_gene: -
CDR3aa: CASSQGSSGGHTEAFF
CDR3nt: TGTGCCAGCAGCCAAGGGAGCTCCGGGGGGCACACTGAAGCTTTCTTT

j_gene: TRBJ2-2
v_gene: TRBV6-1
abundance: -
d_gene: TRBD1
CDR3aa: CASSDTGETGELFF
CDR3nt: TGTGCCAGCAGTGATACAGGGGAGACCGGGGAGCTGTTTTTT

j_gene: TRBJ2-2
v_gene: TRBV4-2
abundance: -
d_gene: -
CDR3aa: CASSQGQLNTGELFF
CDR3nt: TGTGCCAGCAGCCAAGGACAGCTGAACACCGGGGAGCTGTTTTTT

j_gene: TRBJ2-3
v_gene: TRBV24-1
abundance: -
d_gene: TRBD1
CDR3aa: CATSDLGQGVSDTQYF
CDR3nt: TGTGCCACCAGTGACCTGGGACAGGGGGTATCAGATACGCAGTATTTT

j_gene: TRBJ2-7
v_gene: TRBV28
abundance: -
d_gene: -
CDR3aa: CASSPTSPGGNEQYF
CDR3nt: TGTGCCAGCAGCCCCACTAGCCCAGGCGGAAACGAGCAGTACTTC

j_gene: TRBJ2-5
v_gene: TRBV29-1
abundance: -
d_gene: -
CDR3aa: CSVGEQGETQYF
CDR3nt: TGCAGCGTCGGGGAACAGGGAGAGACCCAGTACTTC

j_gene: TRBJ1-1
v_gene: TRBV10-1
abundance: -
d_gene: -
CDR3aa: CASSDLGLSGTSNTEAFF
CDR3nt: TGCGCCAGCAGTGACCTGGGCCTCAGCGGTACTTCGAACACTGAAGCTTTCTTT